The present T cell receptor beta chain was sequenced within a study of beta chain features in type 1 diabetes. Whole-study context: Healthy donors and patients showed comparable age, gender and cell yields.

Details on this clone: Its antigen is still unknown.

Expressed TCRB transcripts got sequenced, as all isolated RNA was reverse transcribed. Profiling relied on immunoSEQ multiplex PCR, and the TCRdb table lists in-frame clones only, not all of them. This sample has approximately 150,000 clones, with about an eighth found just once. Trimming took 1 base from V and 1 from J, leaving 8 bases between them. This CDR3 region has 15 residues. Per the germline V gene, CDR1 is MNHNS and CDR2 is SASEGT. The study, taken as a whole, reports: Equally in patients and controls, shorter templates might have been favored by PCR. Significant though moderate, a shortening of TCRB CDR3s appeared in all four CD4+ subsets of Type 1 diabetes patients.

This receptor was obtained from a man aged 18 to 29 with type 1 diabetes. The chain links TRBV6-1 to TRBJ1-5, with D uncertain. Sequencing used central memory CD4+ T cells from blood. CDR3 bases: TGTGCCAGCAGTGAAGTAGAAGGCAGCAATCAGCCCCAGCATTTT. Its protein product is CASSEVEGSNQPQHF.